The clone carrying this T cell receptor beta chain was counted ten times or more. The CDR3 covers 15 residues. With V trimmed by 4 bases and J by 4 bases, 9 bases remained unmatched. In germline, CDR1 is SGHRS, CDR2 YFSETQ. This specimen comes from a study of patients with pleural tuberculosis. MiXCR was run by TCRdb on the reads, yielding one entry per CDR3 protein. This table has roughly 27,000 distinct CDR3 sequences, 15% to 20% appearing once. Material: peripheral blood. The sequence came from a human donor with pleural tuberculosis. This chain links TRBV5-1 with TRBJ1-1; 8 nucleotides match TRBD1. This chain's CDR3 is CASSLQDRAFTEAFF. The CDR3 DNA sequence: TGCGCCAGCAGCCTACAGGACAGGGCGTTCACTGAAGCTTTCTTT.